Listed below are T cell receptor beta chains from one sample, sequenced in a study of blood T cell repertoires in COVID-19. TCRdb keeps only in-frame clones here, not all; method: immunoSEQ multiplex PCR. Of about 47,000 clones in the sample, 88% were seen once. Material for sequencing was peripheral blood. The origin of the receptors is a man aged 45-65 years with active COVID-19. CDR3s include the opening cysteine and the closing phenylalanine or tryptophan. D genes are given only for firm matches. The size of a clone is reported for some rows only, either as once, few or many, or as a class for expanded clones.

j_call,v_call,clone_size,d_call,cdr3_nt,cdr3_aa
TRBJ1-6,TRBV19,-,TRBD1,TGTGCCAGTAGTACCACAGGGGCCGCTTCGGTTTCACCCCTCCACTTT,CASSTTGAASVSPLHF
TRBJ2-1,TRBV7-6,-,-,TGTGCCAGCAGCTTCAGGGACTCTAACCCGTCACAGCAGTTCTTC,CASSFRDSNPSQQFF
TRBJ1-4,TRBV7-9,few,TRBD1,TGTGCCAGCAGCTTAGTACAGGGGGTTAATGAAAAACTGTTTTTT,CASSLVQGVNEKLFF
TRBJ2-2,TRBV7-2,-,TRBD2,TGTGCCAGCAGCTTAGTCGCAGCGGGAGTGTACACCGGGGAGCTGTTTTTT,CASSLVAAGVYTGELFF
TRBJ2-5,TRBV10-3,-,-,TGTGCCATCAGTGAGTCGAAACGGGGGGCCCAAGAGACCCAGTACTTC,CAISESKRGAQETQYF
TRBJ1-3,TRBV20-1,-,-,TGCAGTGCTAGTCCGGGAACTAATGGAAACACCATATATTTT,CSASPGTNGNTIYF
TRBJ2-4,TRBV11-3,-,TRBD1,TGTGCCAGCAGCTCAGGGACAGGGGGCGCTTTTCATGACATTCAGTACTTC,CASSSGTGGAFHDIQYF
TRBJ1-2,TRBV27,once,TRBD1,TGTGCCAGCAGTTTGGCAGGGGGGGGCTACACCTTC,CASSLAGGGYTF
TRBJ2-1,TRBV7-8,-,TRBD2,TGTGCCAGCAGCTTAGCCTCGACTAGCGGATCTTACAATGAGCAGTTCTTC,CASSLASTSGSYNEQFF
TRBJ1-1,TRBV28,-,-,TGTGCCAGCAGTTTTGATCTCCCGCGGGAAGCTTTCTTT,CASSFDLPREAFF
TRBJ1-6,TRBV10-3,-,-,TGTGCCATCAGGACCGACGGGGATAATTCACCCCTCCACTTT,CAIRTDGDNSPLHF
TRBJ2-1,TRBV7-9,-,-,TGTGCCAGCAGCCCGGCGGCCTACAATGAGCAGTTCTTC,CASSPAAYNEQFF
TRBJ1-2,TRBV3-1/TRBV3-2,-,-,TGTGCCAGCAGCCAAGGGGAGGGCATATCCGGGGCTATGCTGGGTGGCTACACCTTC,CASSQGEGISGAMLGGYTF
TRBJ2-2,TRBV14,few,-,TGTGCCAGCAGCCCGGCGCGGGCCGGGTACACCGGGGAGCTGTTTTTT,CASSPARAGYTGELFF
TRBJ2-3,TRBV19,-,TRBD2,TGTGCCAGTAGGAGACTAGCGGGAGTGAGGACAGATACGCAGTATTTT,CASRRLAGVRTDTQYF
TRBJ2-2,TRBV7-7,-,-,TGTGCTAGCAGCTTTGGGGGCACGGGCACCGGGGAGCTGTTTTTT,CASSFGGTGTGELFF
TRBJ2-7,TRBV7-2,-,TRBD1,TGTGCCAGCAGCTTAGGTTCTACGACAGGGGCTGGGGAGCAGTACTTC,CASSLGSTTGAGEQYF
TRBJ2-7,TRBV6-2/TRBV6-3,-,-,TGTGCCAGCAGTTACAGCGCACGGAACTCCTACGAGCAGTACTTC,CASSYSARNSYEQYF
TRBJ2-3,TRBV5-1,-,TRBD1,TGCGCCAGCAGCGTCAGGGGGAGCACAGATACGCAGTATTTT,CASSVRGSTDTQYF
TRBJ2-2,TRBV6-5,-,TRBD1,TGTGCCAGCAGGGGACAGAACGCGAACACCGGGGAGCTGTTTTTT,CASRGQNANTGELFF
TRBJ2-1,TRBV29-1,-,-,TGCAGCGTTGAAGTTATGGTGGGGGGAGAGCAGTTCTTC,CSVEVMVGGEQFF
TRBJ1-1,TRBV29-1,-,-,TGCAGCGTTGCCAGGGGCGAAGAAGCTTTCTTT,CSVARGEEAFF
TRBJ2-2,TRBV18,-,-,TGTGCCAGCTCACCACCTAGACAGGCGAACACCGGGGAGCTGTTTTTT,CASSPPRQANTGELFF
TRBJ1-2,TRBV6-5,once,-,TGTGCCAGCACTACAGGATTTGGCTACACCTTC,CASTTGFGYTF
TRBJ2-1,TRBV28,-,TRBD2,TGTGCCAGCAGTGCACCCGGGACTACCTGGAGTGAGCAGTTCTTC,CASSAPGTTWSEQFF
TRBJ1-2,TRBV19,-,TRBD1,TGTGCCAGTAGACCCGGGACAGGGGGCTTAGGCTACACCTTC,CASRPGTGGLGYTF
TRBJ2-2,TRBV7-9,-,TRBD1,TGTGCCAGCAGCCTCGGGACAGGGGGCAGAAGGTTGAGCGGGGAGCTGTTTTTT,CASSLGTGGRRLSGELFF
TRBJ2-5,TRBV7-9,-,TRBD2,TGTGCCAGCAGCTCGGGACTAGCGGGAGCGGACGAGACCCAGTACTTC,CASSSGLAGADETQYF
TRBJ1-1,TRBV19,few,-,TGTGCCAGTACCCACAGGGTCACGGGCACTGAAGCTTTCTTT,CASTHRVTGTEAFF
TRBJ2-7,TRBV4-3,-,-,TGCGCCAGCAGCCAGGGCCGCACGTCCTACGAGCAGTACTTC,CASSQGRTSYEQYF
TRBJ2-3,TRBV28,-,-,TGTGCCAGCAGTTTAGTTGGGGGTCGGGGGGCCCTCGCAGGAACGCAGTATTTT,CASSLVGGRGALAGTQYF
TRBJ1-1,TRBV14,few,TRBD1,TGTGCCAGCAGCCAGAGGACAGGTGGGAACACTGAAGCTTTCTTT,CASSQRTGGNTEAFF
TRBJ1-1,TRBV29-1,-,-,TGCAGCGTTTCGAGAGGCCACACTGAAGCTTTCTTT,CSVSRGHTEAFF
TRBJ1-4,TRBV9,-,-,TGTGCCAGCAGCGTAGACCCTAAAGGGGGTAATGAAAAACTGTTTTTT,CASSVDPKGGNEKLFF
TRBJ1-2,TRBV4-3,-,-,TGCGCCAGCAGCCAAGAGGGGGGGGCAAGAAACTATGGCTACACCTTC,CASSQEGGARNYGYTF
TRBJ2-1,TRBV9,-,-,TGTGCCAGCAGCGTACCAACAGGGAAGCAGTTCTTC,CASSVPTGKQFF
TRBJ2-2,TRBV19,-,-,TGTGCCAGTAGTATAGGGCAGGGGAAGAACACCGGGGAGCTGTTTTTT,CASSIGQGKNTGELFF
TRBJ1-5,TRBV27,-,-,TGTGCCAGCAGTTTACTCATAGGAGTCAATCAGCCCCAGCATTTT,CASSLLIGVNQPQHF
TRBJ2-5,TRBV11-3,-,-,TGTGCCAGCAGCTTAGGACAGAACCACCAAGAGACCCAGTACTTC,CASSLGQNHQETQYF
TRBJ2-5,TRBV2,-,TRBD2,TGTGCCAGCAGTGGTAGGGGACTAGCGGTAGAGACCCAGTACTTC,CASSGRGLAVETQYF
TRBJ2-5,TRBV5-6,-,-,TGTGCCAGCAGCTCACGTAAGATTAGCGGAAATCAAGAGACCCAGTACTTC,CASSSRKISGNQETQYF
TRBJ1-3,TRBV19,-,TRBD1,TGTGCCAGTAGTATCGTCAGGGGGACGAACACCATATATTTT,CASSIVRGTNTIYF
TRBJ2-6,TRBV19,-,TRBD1,TGTGCCAGTAGCAGGGGACAGGCCTCTGGGGCCAACGTCCTGACTTTC,CASSRGQASGANVLTF
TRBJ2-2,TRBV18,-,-,TGTGCCAGCTCACGCCGAAAGGGGGAAGCGAACACCGGGGAGCTGTTTTTT,CASSRRKGEANTGELFF
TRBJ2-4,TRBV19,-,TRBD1,TGTGCCAGTATGGGGACAGGGGAGAAAAACATTCAGTACTTC,CASMGTGEKNIQYF
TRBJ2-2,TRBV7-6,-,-,TGTGCCAGCAGCCGGAGCGGGTCGAACACCGGGGAGCTGTTTTTT,CASSRSGSNTGELFF
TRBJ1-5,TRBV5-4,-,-,TGTGCCAGCAGCTTGGACAGCAGGCAGCCCCAGCATTTT,CASSLDSRQPQHF
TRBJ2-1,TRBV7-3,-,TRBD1,TGTGCCAGCAGCTTGGACCCGGGACAGTACAATGAGCAGTTCTTC,CASSLDPGQYNEQFF
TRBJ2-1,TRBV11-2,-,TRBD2,TGTGCCAGCAGCTTCCAGCGGGAGTTGGATGAGCAGTTCTTC,CASSFQRELDEQFF
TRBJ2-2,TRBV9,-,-,TGTGCCAGCGGCTACAATACTAGAAACACCGGGGAGCTGTTTTTT,CASGYNTRNTGELFF
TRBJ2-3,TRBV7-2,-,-,TGTGCCAGCAGCTTAGACCGGGGAGATACGCAGTATTTT,CASSLDRGDTQYF
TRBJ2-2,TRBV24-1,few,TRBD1,TGTGCCACCAGTGATATAGACAGGGGGCAAACCGGGGAGCTGTTTTTT,CATSDIDRGQTGELFF
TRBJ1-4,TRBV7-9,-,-,TGTGCCAGCAGCTTGGAACAGGGCGCCGAAAAACTGTTTTTT,CASSLEQGAEKLFF
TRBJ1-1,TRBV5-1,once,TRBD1,TGCGCCAGCAGCTTGGCGGGCAGGGGGAGCACTGAAGCTTTCTTT,CASSLAGRGSTEAFF
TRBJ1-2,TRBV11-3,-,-,TGTGCCAGCAGCTTAGATCGTCAGGGCGGCTACACCTTC,CASSLDRQGGYTF
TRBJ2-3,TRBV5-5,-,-,TGTGCCAGCAGCTTGGGGCCCCAGGGGGATACGCAGTATTTT,CASSLGPQGDTQYF
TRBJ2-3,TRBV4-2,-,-,TGTGCCAGCAGCGGAGACAGTCGTAGCACAGATACGCAGTATTTT,CASSGDSRSTDTQYF
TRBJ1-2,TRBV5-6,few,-,TGTGCCAGCAGCTTGTTCTGGGAGGTATGGAGATACACCTTC,CASSLFWEVWRYTF
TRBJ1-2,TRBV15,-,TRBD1,TGTGCCACCAGCGGGGGACAGGGGAAGGACACCTTC,CATSGGQGKDTF
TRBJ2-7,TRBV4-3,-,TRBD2,TGCGCCAGCAGCCAAGTAACCGGGACTAGGAACTACGAGCAGTACTTC,CASSQVTGTRNYEQYF